This T cell receptor (beta chain) came from a study of T cell responses to AZD1222 COVID-19 vaccine. Study at large: Timing groups of about 4 and about 12 weeks for second doses were pooled.

Looked up from germline, CDR1 is SGHRS and CDR2 is YFSETQ. V was clipped by 0 bases and J by 0 bases, with 7 bases between them. The CDR3 runs 14 residues. About this clone itself: Its matching antigen is unknown.

Overall study results and limits: Vaccine-related CD4 TCRs covered spike, predominating at 160-218 and 743-854. Repertoires were sampled only after the peak T cell response. White British people made up most donors, females outnumbered males, and clonal diversity was possibly underestimated.

Some clones are missing from TCRdb's copy, which holds only in-frame ones; the method was immunoSEQ multiplex PCR. The table records 150,000 to 200,000 clones, approximately 90% of them present only once. This receptor was identified in an adult in good health. Specimen: peripheral blood, collected on day 0 of AZD1222 vaccination. The J gene is TRBJ2-7, the V gene TRBV5-1, with D unclear. DNA of the CDR3: TGCGCCAGCAGCTTGGAAGTCAGCTCCTACGAGCAGTACTTC. This codes for CASSLEVSSYEQYF.